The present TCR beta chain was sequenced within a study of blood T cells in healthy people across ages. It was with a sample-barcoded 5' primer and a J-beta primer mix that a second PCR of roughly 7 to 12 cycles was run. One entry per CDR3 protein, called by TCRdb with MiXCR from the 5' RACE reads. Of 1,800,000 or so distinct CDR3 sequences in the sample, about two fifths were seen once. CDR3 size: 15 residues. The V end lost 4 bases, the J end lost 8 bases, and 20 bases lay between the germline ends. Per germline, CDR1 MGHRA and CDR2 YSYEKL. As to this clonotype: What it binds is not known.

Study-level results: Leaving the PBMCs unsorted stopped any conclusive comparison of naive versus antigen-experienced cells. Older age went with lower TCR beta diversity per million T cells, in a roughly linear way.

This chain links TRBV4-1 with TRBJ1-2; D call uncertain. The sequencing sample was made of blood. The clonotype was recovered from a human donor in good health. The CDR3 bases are TGCGCCAGCAGCCCCCAAACGGAGATGACCGGCGGCTACACCTTC. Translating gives CASSPQTEMTGGYTF.